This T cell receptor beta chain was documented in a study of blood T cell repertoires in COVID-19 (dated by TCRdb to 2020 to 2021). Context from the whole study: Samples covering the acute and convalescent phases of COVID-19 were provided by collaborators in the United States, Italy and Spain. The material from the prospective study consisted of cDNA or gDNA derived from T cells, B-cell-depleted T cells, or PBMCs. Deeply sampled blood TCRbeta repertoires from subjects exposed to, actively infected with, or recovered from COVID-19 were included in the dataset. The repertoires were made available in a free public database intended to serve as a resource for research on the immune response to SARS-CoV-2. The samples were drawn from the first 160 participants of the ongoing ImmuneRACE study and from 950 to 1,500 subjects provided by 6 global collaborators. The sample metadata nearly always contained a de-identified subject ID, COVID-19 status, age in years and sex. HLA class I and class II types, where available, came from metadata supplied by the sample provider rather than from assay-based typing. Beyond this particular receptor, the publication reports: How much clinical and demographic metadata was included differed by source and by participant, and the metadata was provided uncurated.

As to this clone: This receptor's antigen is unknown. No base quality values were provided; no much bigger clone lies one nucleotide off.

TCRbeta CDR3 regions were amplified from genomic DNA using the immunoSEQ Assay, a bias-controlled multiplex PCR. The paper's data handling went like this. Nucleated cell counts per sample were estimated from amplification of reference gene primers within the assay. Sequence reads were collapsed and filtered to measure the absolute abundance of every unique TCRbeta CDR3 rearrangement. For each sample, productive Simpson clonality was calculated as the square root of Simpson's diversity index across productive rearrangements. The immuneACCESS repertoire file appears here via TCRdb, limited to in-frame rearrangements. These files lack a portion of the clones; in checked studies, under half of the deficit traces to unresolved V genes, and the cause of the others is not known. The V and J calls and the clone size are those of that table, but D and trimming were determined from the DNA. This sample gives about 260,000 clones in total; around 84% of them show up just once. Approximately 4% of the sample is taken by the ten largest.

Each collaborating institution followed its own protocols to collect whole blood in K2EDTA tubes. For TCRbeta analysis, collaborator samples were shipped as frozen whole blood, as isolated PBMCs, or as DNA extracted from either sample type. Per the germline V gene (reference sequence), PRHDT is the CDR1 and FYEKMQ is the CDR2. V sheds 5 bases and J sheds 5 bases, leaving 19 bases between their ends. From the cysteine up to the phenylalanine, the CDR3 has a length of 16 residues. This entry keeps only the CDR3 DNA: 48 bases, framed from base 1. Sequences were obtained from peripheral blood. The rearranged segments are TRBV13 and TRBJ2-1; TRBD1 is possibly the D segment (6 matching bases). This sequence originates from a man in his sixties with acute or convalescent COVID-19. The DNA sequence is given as TGTGCCAGCAGCACTCCCATCCGGGACATCCACAATGAGCAGTTCTTC. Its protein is CASSTPIRDIHNEQFF.